This T cell receptor (beta chain) was profiled in a study of blood T cell repertoires in COVID-19. Overall study: Sample material is recorded as cDNA or gDNA derived from T cells, B-cell-depleted T cells, or PBMCs.

Study processing details: Amplified reference gene primers provided the basis for estimating nucleated cell counts. TCRdb keeps only in-frame clones here, not all; method: immunoSEQ multiplex PCR. V and J calls and clone size are those listed in that table; D and trimming were worked out from the DNA. The sample has around 310,000 clones; approximately 87% are singletons. The sequencing input was peripheral blood. The sequence was obtained from a woman aged 45-60 years with active or convalescent COVID-19.

The CDR3 DNA reads as TGTGCCAGTAGTCCAGCACAGATTAACTATGGCTACACCTTC. Residues: CASSPAQINYGYTF. This chain links TRBV19 with TRBJ1-2; no firm D call. Trimming pared 5 bases from V and 1 base from J, leaving 11 bases between. CDR1 and CDR2 (germline): LNHDA, SQIVND (reference sequence). This CDR3 spans 14 amino acids.